This record concerns one TCR beta chain sequence. This specimen belongs to a study of T cells in tumors after PD-1 blockade. TCRdb keeps only in-frame clones here, not all; method: immunoSEQ multiplex PCR. The data hold 30,000 to 40,000 clones, with more than 70% observed a single time. Germline values: CDR1 PRHDT, CDR2 FYEKMQ (reference sequence). The CDR3 consists of 14 residues. V was shortened by 0 bases and J by 3 bases, with 6 bases between the two germline ends. The chain couples TRBV13 to TRBJ1-3, with D unclear. The specimen was PBMCs, collected before anti-PD-1 treatment. This clonotype originated in a human donor with basal cell carcinoma. The CDR3 DNA reads TGTGCCAGCAGCTTAGGGGGTTTTGGAAACACCATATATTTT. This sequence encodes CASSLGGFGNTIYF.